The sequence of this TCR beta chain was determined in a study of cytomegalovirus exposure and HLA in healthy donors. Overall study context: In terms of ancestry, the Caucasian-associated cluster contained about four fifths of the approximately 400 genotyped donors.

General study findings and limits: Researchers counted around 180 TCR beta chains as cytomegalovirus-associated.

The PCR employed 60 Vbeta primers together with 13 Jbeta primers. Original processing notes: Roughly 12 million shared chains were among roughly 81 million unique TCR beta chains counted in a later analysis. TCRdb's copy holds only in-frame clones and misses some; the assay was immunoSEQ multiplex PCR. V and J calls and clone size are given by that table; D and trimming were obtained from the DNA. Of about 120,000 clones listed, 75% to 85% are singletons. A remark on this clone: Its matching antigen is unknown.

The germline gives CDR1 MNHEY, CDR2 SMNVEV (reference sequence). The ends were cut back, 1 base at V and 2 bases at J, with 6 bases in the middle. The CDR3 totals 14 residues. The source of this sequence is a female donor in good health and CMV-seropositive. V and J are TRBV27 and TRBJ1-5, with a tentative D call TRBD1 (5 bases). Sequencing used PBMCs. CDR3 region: CASSLWGRNQPQHF. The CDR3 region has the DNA TGTGCCAGCAGTTTATGGGGCCGCAATCAGCCCCAGCATTTT.